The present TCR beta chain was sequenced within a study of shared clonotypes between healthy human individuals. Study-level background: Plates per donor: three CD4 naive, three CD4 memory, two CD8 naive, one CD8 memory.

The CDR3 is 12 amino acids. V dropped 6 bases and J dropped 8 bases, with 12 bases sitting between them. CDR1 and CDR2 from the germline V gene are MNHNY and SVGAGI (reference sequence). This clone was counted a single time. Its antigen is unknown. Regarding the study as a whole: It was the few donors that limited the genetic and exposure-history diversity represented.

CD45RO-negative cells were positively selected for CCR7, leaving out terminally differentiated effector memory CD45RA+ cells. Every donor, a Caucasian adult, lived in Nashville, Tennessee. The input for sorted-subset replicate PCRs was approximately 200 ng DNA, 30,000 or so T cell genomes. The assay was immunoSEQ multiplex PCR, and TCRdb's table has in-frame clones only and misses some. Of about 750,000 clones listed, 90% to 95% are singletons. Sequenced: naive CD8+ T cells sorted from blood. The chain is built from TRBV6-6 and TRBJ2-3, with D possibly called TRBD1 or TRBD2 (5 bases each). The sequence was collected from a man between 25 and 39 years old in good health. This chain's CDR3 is CASSSTGGTQYF. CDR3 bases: TGTGCCAGCAGCTCTACTGGGGGTACGCAGTATTTT.